This T cell receptor beta chain is from a study of shared clonotypes between healthy human individuals. TCRdb keeps only in-frame clones here, not all; method: immunoSEQ multiplex PCR. This table holds around 2.3 million clones, 95% found once. Trimming took 5 bases from V and 3 from J; bases not matched to a gene: 3. The length of the CDR3 is 14 residues. Germline V lookup: CDR1 SGHAT, CDR2 FQNNGV. This sequence originates from a man aged 18-30 years in good health. V gene TRBV11-2 combines with J gene TRBJ2-2; 7 bases line up with TRBD1. Sequencing used naive CD4+ T cells sorted from blood. Specified subset: CD45RA+ positively selected. The CDR3 DNA is TGTGCCAGCAGCGCAGGGACAGACACCGGGGAGCTGTTTTTT. It encodes CASSAGTDTGELFF.